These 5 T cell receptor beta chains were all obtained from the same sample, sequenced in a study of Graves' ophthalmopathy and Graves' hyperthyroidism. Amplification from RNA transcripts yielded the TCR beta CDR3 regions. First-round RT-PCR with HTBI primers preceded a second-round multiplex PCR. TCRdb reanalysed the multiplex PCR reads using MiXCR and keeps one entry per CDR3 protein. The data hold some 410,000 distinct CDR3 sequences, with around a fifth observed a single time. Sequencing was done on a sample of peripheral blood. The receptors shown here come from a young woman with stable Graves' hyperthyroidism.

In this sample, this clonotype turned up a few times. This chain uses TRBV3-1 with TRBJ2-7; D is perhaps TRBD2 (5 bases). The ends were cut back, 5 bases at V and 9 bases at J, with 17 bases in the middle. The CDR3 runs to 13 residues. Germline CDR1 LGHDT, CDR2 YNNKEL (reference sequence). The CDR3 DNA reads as TGTGCCAGCAGCGCGTTAGGCGGGTTGTGGCAGTACTTC. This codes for CASSALGGLWQYF.

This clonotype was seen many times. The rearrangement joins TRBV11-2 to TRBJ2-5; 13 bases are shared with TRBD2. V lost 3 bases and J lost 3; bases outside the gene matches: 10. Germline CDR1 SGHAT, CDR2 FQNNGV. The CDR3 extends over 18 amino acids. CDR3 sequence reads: CASSFYPRGLAGEETQYF. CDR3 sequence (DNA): TGTGCCAGCAGCTTTTATCCCAGAGGACTAGCGGGAGAAGAGACCCAGTACTTC.

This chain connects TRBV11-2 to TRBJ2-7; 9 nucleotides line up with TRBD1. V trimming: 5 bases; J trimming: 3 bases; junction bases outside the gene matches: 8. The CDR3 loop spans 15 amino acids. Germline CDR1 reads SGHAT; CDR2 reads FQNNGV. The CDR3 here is CASSRGQGIRYEQYF. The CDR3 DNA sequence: TGTGCCAGCAGCCGGGGACAGGGTATCCGCTACGAGCAGTACTTC.

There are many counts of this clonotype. The CDR3 region is CASNSGRQTNYGYTF. The CDR3 DNA is TGTGCCAGTAATTCGGGGAGACAAACTAACTATGGCTACACCTTC. V usage is TRBV19 and J usage is TRBJ1-2; D unclear. V was cut by 7 bases and J by 0 bases, with 15 bases left in between. The CDR3 extends over 15 amino acids. From germline, CDR1 is LNHDA and CDR2 SQIVND (reference sequence).

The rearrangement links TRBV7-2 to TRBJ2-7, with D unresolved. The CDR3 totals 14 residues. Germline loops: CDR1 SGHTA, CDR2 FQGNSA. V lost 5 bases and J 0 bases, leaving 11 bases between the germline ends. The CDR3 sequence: CASSPEDRSYEQYF. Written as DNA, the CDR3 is TGTGCCAGCAGCCCCGAGGACCGCTCCTACGAGCAGTACTTC.